The T cell receptor beta chain under discussion was sequenced for a study of control samples from healthy donors and cancer patients. Deletions cut 5 bases from V and 2 bases from J, with 12 bases between. Germline V gives CDR1 MNHEY, CDR2 SVGAGI. This CDR3 is 14 amino acids long. Using immunoSEQ multiplex PCR, the repertoire was profiled, and TCRdb retains in-frame clones only, with some absent. Of approximately 150,000 clones listed, about 90% are singletons. Sequencing input: blood. The rearrangement joins TRBV6-5 to TRBJ2-5; tentatively, D is TRBD2 (5 bases). The source is a young man in good health. The CDR3 protein is CASSQWETQETQYF. The CDR3 DNA reads as TGTGCCAGCAGTCAGTGGGAGACACAAGAGACCCAGTACTTC.